Given below is one TCR beta chain in context. The data were taken from a study of somatic mutations in cytotoxic T cells in rheumatoid arthritis. Assay used: immunoSEQ multiplex PCR; TCRdb lists only in-frame clones, some missing. The table records approximately 9,600 clones, around four fifths of them present only once. Trimming removed 0 bases at V and 8 bases at J, with 16 bases between. Germline loops: CDR1 MNHEY, CDR2 SVGAGI. The CDR3 consists of 15 residues. The receptor comes from an adult with rheumatoid arthritis. Sequenced input: CD8+ T cells sorted from blood. V is TRBV6-5 and J is TRBJ1-1; D remains ambiguous. The CDR3 sequence: CASSYSIGPEKEAFF. CDR3 coding DNA: TGTGCCAGCAGTTACTCGATCGGCCCCGAGAAGGAAGCTTTCTTT.